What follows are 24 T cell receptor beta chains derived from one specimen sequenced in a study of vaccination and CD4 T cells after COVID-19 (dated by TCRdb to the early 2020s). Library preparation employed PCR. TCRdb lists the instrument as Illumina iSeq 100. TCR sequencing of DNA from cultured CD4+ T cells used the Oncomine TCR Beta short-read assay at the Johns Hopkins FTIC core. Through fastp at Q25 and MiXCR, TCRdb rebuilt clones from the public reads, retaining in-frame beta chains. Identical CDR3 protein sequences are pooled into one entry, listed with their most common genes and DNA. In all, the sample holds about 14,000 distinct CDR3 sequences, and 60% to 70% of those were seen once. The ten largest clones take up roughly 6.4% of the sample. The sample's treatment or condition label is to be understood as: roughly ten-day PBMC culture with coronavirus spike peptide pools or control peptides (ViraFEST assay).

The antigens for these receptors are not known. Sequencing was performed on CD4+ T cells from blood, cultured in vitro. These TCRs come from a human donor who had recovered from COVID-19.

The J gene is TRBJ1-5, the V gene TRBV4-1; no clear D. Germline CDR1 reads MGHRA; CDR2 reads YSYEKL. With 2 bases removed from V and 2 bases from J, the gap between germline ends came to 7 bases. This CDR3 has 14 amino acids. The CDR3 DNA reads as TGCGCCAGCAGCCAAAGCGGGGGCAATCAGCCCCAGCATTTT. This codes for CASSQSGGNQPQHF.

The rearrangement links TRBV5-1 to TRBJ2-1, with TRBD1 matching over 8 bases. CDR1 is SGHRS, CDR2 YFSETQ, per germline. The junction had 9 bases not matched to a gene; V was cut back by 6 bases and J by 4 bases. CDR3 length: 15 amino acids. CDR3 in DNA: TGCGCCAGCACCCTAGGACAGGGCCCTTACAATGAGCAGTTCTTC. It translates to CASTLGQGPYNEQFF.

The CDR3 DNA is TGTGCCAGCAGTTCCCGAAGGGGCGAGCAGTACTTC. Translation: CASSSRRGEQYF. The chain combines TRBV27 with TRBJ2-7; TRBD1 is a possible D gene (5 bases). The CDR3 is 12 amino acids. V shed 4 bases and J shed 6 bases, with 10 bases lying between them. Germline V gene lookup returns CDR1 MNHEY and CDR2 SMNVEV (reference sequence).

CDR3 amino acids: CASSLVGNHHSPLHF. DNA for the CDR3: TGTGCCAGCAGCTTAGTCGGCAACCATCATTCACCCCTCCACTTT. The V call is TRBV7-8, the J call TRBJ1-6; D is unclear. The length of the CDR3 is 15 residues. V was shortened by 1 base and J by 8 bases, with 12 bases between the two germline ends. The germline gives CDR1 SGHVS, CDR2 FQNEAQ.

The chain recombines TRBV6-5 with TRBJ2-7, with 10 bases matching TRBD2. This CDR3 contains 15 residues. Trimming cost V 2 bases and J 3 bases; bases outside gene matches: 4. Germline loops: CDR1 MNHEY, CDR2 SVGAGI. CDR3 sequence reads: CASSYGASGSYEQYF. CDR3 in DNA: TGTGCCAGCAGTTACGGCGCTAGCGGGAGCTACGAGCAGTACTTC.

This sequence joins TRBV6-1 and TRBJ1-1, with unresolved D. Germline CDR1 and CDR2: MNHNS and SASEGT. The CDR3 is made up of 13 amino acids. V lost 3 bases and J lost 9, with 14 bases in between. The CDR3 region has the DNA TGTGCCAGCAGTGAGAGCCGGGCTGCCCAAGCTTTCTTT. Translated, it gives CASSESRAAQAFF.

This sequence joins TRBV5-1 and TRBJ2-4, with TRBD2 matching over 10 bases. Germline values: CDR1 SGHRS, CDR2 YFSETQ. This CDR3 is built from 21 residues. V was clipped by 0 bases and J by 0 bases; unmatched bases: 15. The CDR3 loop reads CASSLAGLAGVAWGAKNIQYF. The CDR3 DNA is TGCGCCAGCAGCTTGGCCGGGCTAGCGGGAGTTGCTTGGGGAGCCAAAAACATTCAGTACTTC.

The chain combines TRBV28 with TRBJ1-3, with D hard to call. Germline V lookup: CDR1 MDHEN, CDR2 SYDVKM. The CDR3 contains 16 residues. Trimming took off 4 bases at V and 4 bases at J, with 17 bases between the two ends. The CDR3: CASSSLRLGMGNTIYF. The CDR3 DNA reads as TGTGCCAGCAGTTCTTTACGCCTGGGGATGGGAAACACCATATATTTT.

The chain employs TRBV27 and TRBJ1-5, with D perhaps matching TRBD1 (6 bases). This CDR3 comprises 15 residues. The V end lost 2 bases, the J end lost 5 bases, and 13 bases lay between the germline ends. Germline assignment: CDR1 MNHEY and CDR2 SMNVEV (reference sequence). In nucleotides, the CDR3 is TGTGCCAGCAGTTTAAAGCCGACAGGTGATCAGCCCCAGCATTTT. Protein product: CASSLKPTGDQPQHF.

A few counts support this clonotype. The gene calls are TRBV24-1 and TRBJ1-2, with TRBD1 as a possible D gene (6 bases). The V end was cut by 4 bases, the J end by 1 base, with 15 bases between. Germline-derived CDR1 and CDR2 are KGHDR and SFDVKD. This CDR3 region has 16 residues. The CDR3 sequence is CATSDQQGMGNYGYTF. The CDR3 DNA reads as TGTGCCACCAGTGACCAACAGGGAATGGGTAACTATGGCTACACCTTC.

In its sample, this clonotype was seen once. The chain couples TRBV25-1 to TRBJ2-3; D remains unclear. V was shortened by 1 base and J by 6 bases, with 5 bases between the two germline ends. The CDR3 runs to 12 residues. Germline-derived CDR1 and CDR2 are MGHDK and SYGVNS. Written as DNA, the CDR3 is TGTGCCAGCAGTGAATGGACGGATACGCAGTATTTT. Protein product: CASSEWTDTQYF.

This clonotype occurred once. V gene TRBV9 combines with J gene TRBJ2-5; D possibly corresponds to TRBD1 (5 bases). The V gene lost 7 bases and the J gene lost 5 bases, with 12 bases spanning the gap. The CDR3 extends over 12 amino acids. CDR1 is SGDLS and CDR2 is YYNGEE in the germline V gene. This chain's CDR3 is CASSGLSETQYF. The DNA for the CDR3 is TGTGCCAGCTCAGGGTTATCGGAGACCCAGTACTTC.

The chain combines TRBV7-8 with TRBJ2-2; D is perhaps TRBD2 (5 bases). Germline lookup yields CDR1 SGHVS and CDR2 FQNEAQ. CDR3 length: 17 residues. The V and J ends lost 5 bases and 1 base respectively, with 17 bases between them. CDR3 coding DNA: TGTGCCAGCAGCACCCAACTATTAGGAGGGAACACCGGGGAGCTGTTTTTT. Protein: CASSTQLLGGNTGELFF.

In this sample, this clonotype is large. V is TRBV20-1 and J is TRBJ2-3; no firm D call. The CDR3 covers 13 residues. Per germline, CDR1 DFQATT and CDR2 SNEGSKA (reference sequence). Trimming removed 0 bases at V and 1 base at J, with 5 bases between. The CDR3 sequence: CSARDHGTDTQYF. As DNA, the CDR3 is TGCAGTGCTAGAGATCATGGCACAGATACGCAGTATTTT.

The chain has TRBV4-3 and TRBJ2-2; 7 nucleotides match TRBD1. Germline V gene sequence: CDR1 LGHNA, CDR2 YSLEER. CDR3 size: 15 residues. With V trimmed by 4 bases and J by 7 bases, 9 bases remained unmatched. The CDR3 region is CASSRQTGQSGELFF. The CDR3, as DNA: TGCGCCAGCAGCCGCCAGACAGGGCAGAGCGGGGAGCTGTTTTTT.

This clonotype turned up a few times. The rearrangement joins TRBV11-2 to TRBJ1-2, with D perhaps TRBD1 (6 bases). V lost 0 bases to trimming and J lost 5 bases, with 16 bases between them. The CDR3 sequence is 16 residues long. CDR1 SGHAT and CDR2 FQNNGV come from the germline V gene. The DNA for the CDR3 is TGTGCCAGCAGCTTAGAGAATCGGGGGCCGCGTTATGGCTACACCTTC. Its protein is CASSLENRGPRYGYTF.

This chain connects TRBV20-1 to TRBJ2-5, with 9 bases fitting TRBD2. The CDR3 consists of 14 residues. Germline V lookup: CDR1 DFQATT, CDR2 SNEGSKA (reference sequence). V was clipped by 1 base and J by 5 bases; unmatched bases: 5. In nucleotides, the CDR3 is TGCAGTGCTAGAGTAGCTAGCGGGATGGAGACCCAGTACTTC. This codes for CSARVASGMETQYF.

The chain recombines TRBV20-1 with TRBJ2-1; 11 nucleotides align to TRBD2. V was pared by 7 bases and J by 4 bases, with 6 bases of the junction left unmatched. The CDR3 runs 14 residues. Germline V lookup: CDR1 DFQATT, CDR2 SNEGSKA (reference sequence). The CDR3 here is CSDQLAGEYNEQFF. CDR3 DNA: TGCAGTGACCAACTAGCGGGAGAATACAATGAGCAGTTCTTC.

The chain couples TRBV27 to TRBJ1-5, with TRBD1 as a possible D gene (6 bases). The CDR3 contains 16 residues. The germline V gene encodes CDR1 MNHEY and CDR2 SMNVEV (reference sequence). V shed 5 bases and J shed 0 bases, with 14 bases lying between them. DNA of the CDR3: TGTGCCAGCAGTCCCCAGACAGGTTATAGCAATCAGCCCCAGCATTTT. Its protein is CASSPQTGYSNQPQHF.

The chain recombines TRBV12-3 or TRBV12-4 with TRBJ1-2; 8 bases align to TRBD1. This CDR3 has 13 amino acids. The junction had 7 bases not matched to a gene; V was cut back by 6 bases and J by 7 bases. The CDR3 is CASSRQGPGGYTF. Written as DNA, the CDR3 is TGTGCCAGCAGCAGACAGGGGCCCGGTGGCTACACCTTC.

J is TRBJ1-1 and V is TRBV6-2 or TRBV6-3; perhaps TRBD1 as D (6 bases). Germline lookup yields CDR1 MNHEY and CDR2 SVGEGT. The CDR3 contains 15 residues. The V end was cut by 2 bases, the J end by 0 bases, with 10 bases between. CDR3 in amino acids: CASSYTGTMNTEAFF. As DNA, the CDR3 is TGTGCCAGCAGTTACACAGGGACCATGAACACTGAAGCTTTCTTT.

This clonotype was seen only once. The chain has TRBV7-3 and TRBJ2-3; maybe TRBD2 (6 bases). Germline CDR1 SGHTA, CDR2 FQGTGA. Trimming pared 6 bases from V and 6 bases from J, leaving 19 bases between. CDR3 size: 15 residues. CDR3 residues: CASRAGAGSRDTQYF. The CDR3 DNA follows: TGTGCCAGCAGGGCCGGTGCGGGATCCCGGGATACGCAGTATTTT. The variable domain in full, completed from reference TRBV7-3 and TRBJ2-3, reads GAGVSQTPSNKVTEKGKYVELRCDPISGHTALYWYRQSLGQGPEFLIYFQGTGAADDSGLPNDRFFAVRPEGSVSTLKIQRTERGDSAVYLCASRAGAGSRDTQYFGPGTRLTVL.

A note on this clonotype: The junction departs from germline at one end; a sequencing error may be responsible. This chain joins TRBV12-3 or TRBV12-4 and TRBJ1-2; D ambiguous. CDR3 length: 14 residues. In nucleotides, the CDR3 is TGTGCCAGCAGCTTAGGGTCGAGTGACTATGGCTACACCTTC. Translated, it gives CASSLGSSDYGYTF.

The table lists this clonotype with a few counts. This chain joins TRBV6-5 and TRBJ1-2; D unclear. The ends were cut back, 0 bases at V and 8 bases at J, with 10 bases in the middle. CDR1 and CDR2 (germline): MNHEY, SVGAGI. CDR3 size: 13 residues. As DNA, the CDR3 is TGTGCCAGCAGTTACTCTGGGTGGAGGGGCTACACCTTC. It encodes CASSYSGWRGYTF.